The 25 T cell receptor beta chains listed next were all sequenced from one sample in a study of CXCR3-negative and CXCR3-positive naive CD8 T cells. Overall study findings and caveats: Hydrophobicity was higher for TRB CDR3s found in CXCR3-positive naive cells than in CXCR3-negative naive cells.

Their antigens remain unidentified. The authors made the TRB cDNA libraries by 5' RACE using UMI labels. TCRdb re-called the 5' RACE reads and catalogs CDR3 proteins one per entry, DNA excluded. This sample's table has 130,000 to 150,000 distinct CDR3 sequences. Sequencing used naive CXCR3+ CD8+ T cells from blood. As to subset: CD45RO-CCR7+CD27+CD95- naive CD8+ T cells expressing CXCR3 (TNR3+). These receptors originate from a human donor in good health. Some clones in this sample may be carry-over from other donors' samples.

V and J are TRBV19 and TRBJ2-5; TCRdb picks TRBD2, but there is no DNA to check that call. Germline V CDR1 and CDR2: LNHDA, SQIVND (reference sequence). This CDR3 has 12 residues. The chain's CDR3 is CASQAGEETQYF.

The gene calls are TRBV21-1 and TRBJ2-6. TRBV21-1 is assigned pseudogene status. This CDR3 is built from 14 residues. This CDR3 is CASSNKSGANVLTF.

The rearrangement uses TRBV15 and TRBJ2-1; TCRdb lists TRBD2, though no DNA is available to test this call. Germline CDR1 is LNHNV and CDR2 is YYDKDF (reference sequence). This CDR3 region has 16 residues. The CDR3 protein is CATSRVLAGEWNEQFF.

The chain couples TRBV5-1 to TRBJ2-1; lacking DNA, the TRBD1 call made by TCRdb goes unchecked. The length of the CDR3 is 13 residues. Germline CDR1 reads SGHRS; CDR2 reads YFSETQ. CDR3: CASSTAGWDEQFF. Supplemented by reference TRBV5-1 and TRBJ2-1, the full variable domain reads KAGVTQTPRYLIKTRGQQVTLSCSPISGHRSVSWYQQTPGQGLQFLFEYFSETQRNKGNFPGRFSGRQFSNSRSEMNVSTLELGDSALYLCASSTAGWDEQFFGPGTRLTVL.

V is TRBV29-1 and J is TRBJ2-7; TCRdb names TRBD1, which stays unverified in the absence of DNA. The CDR3 consists of 13 residues. Germline CDR1 is SQVTM and CDR2 is ANQGSEA. Here the CDR3 reads CSVEGNRPYEQYF.

The chain combines TRBV12-3 or TRBV12-4 with TRBJ2-3; TCRdb proposes TRBD1, but this gene call is untestable without DNA. This CDR3 has 15 residues. The CDR3 sequence: CASSHPTDPTDTQYF.

V gene TRBV6-4 combines with J gene TRBJ2-3; lacking DNA, the TRBD2 call made by TCRdb goes unchecked. The CDR3 sequence is 14 residues long. Germline lookup yields CDR1 MRHNA and CDR2 SNTAGT. CDR3 sequence: CASSDGGGADTQYF.

The chain links TRBV5-6 to TRBJ2-7. This CDR3 spans 14 amino acids. Germline V gene sequence: CDR1 SGHDT, CDR2 YYEEEE. This chain's CDR3 is CASSRSMGSYEQYF. Based on the CDR3 plus reference TRBV5-6 and TRBJ2-7, the full variable domain is DAGVTQSPTHLIKTRGQQVTLRCSPKSGHDTVSWYQQALGQGPQFIFQYYEEEERQRGNFPDRFSGHQFPNYSSELNVNALLLGDSALYLCASSRSMGSYEQYFGPGTRLTVT.

The chain is built from TRBV28 and TRBJ2-7; no DNA is available, so the TRBD1 call from TCRdb remains unchecked. The CDR3 is 14 residues long. Germline loops: CDR1 MDHEN, CDR2 SYDVKM. The CDR3 sequence: CASSFGQNSYEQYF.

The chain combines TRBV7-2 with TRBJ1-5; TCRdb lists TRBD1, though no DNA is available to test this call. The CDR3 has 15 residues. CDR1 is SGHTA, CDR2 FQGNSA, per germline. CDR3 sequence reads: CASSEGQGGNQPQHF.

The chain employs TRBV9 and TRBJ2-1; TCRdb's assignment of TRBD2 cannot be checked, as there is no DNA. Germline V CDR1 and CDR2: SGDLS, YYNGEE. The CDR3 is 16 residues long. The chain's CDR3 is CASSGPRTGGPHEQFF.

The rearrangement joins TRBV2 to TRBJ2-1; the TCRdb D gene call, TRBD1, has no DNA to confirm it. CDR1 and CDR2 (germline): SNHLY, FYNNEI. The CDR3 sequence is 16 residues long. The CDR3 is CASSEVAGAPYNEQFF.

The chain recombines TRBV19 with TRBJ1-1; TCRdb's D gene call, TRBD1, goes unchecked for lack of DNA. CDR1 LNHDA and CDR2 SQIVND come from the germline V gene (reference sequence). This CDR3 spans 14 amino acids. This CDR3 is CASSPPGGSSEAFF.

This rearrangement joins TRBV21-1 to TRBJ2-7; TCRdb's D gene call, TRBD1, goes unchecked for lack of DNA. TRBV21-1 is marked as a pseudogene. The CDR3 spans 14 residues. The CDR3: CASSKVTEIYEQYF.

This sequence joins TRBV30 and TRBJ1-2; TCRdb gives TRBD1 as the D gene, but with no DNA this cannot be confirmed. The length of the CDR3 is 13 residues. Germline CDR1 and CDR2: GTSNPN and SVGIG (reference sequence). This chain's CDR3 is CAWGPGRSWSYTF.

This chain links TRBV4-1 with TRBJ2-3; TCRdb returns TRBD1, unconfirmable since there is no DNA. Germline V gene data show CDR1 as MGHRA and CDR2 as YSYEKL. The CDR3 has 16 amino acids. This chain's CDR3 is CASSRPPTEGTDTQYF.

The chain links TRBV27 to TRBJ2-7. The CDR3 runs to 14 residues. The germline V gene has CDR1 MNHEY and CDR2 SMNVEV (reference sequence). CDR3 residues: CASSLFFGRYEQYF.

The CDR3 sequence is CASSSRRDVSYNEQFF. The gene calls are TRBV28 and TRBJ2-1; there is no DNA to check the TCRdb D call of TRBD1. Germline CDR1 is MDHEN and CDR2 is SYDVKM. There are 16 residues in the CDR3.

The gene calls are TRBV29-1 and TRBJ2-2; TCRdb outputs TRBD1, but without DNA this stays unchecked. The CDR3 is 15 residues long. Per the germline V gene, CDR1 is SQVTM and CDR2 is ANQGSEA. The CDR3: CSVETYRGYAGELFF.

This rearrangement joins TRBV6-6 to TRBJ2-2. The germline V gene encodes CDR1 MNHNY and CDR2 SVGAGI (reference sequence). This CDR3 is built from 14 residues. CDR3 sequence: CASRPGVGTGELFF.

The rearrangement uses TRBV11-3 and TRBJ2-1; TCRdb's D call, TRBD2, is unchecked because there is no DNA. The length of the CDR3 is 18 residues. Germline assignment: CDR1 SGHNT and CDR2 YENEEA. CDR3 protein: CASSLESPLAGGALEQFF.

This chain links TRBV6-2 or TRBV6-3 with TRBJ2-1; TCRdb proposes TRBD2, but this gene call is untestable without DNA. The CDR3 runs to 17 residues. Germline V CDR1 and CDR2: MNHEY, SVGEGT. The chain's CDR3 is CASRNPSGGSSYNEQFF.

J is TRBJ2-7 and V is TRBV18; TCRdb's assignment of TRBD1 cannot be checked, as there is no DNA. Germline CDR1 KGHSH, CDR2 LQKENI. The CDR3 extends over 16 amino acids. The CDR3 region is CASSPAGQGFLFEQYF.

This chain links TRBV6-2 or TRBV6-3 with TRBJ1-5; TCRdb selects TRBD1, and the lack of DNA leaves this call unchecked. This CDR3 is 15 amino acids long. The V gene's germline CDR1 is MNHEY and CDR2 SVGEGT. This CDR3 is CASTPGATVSGPQHF.

The V gene is TRBV7-2, the J gene TRBJ2-5. Germline V lookup: CDR1 SGHTA, CDR2 FQGNSA. CDR3 length: 15 amino acids. The CDR3 sequence: CASSGSGASGETQYF.